These 10 T cell receptor beta chains were sequenced from one sample in a study of shared clonotypes between healthy human individuals. Sequencing used immunoSEQ multiplex PCR; TCRdb keeps in-frame clones, though not all of them. The sample lists 2 million to 3 million clones, 80% to 95% occurring once. Sequencing input: naive CD4+ T cells from PBMCs. The subset was: CD45RA+ positively selected. Every receptor here comes from a man between 18 and 29 years old in good health. Some clones in this sample may be carry-over from other donors' samples.

This clone was observed a single time. This chain connects TRBV4-1 to TRBJ2-5, with D hard to call. The J call may be wrong; the DNA end is better matched by TRBJ2-7. The germline V gene has CDR1 MGHRA and CDR2 YSYEKL. This CDR3 has 12 residues. The CDR3 is CASSQVGVEQYF. CDR3 sequence (DNA): TGCGCCAGCAGCCAAGTAGGAGTCGAGCAGTACTTC.

This chain connects TRBV2 to TRBJ2-3, with 7 bases matching TRBD2. V lost 3 bases to trimming and J lost 3 bases; unmatched junction nucleotides: 3. Germline loops: CDR1 SNHLY, CDR2 FYNNEI. The CDR3 has 14 amino acids. The CDR3 DNA reads TGTGCCAGCAGTGAGGGACTAACGACAGATACGCAGTATTTT. Amino acids: CASSEGLTTDTQYF.

With respect to this clone: This CDR3 is also generated by other DNA sequences in the sample. V is TRBV28 and J is TRBJ2-7; D is undetermined. There are 14 residues in the CDR3. Trimming removed 1 base at V and 0 bases at J, with 7 bases between. Germline assignment: CDR1 MDHEN and CDR2 SYDVKM. CDR3 DNA: TGTGCCAGCAGTTTATCAGGTAGCTCCTACGAGCAGTACTTC. Translating it yields CASSLSGSSYEQYF.

The chain combines TRBV5-1 with TRBJ1-1, with D possibly being TRBD1 (6 bases). V lost 4 bases and J lost 2, with 15 bases in between. The CDR3 runs to 15 residues. Germline V gene sequence: CDR1 SGHRS, CDR2 YFSETQ. CDR3 sequence: CASSPFGQLNTEAFF. In DNA, the CDR3 is TGCGCCAGCAGCCCTTTCGGACAGCTTAACACTGAAGCTTTCTTT.

This chain joins TRBV7-9 and TRBJ2-1; no reliable D call. V dropped 1 base and J dropped 9 bases, with 7 bases sitting between them. Germline lookup yields CDR1 SEHNR and CDR2 FQNEAQ (reference sequence). The CDR3 extends over 12 amino acids. CDR3 residues: CASSLGAIEQFF. The CDR3 DNA reads TGTGCCAGCAGCTTAGGCGCCATTGAGCAGTTCTTC.

The chain joins TRBV7-8 to TRBJ2-1, with 9 positions matching TRBD2. V dropped 0 bases and J dropped 7; count of bases not matched to a gene: 7. Germline CDR1 SGHVS, CDR2 FQNEAQ. The CDR3 spans 16 residues. CDR3 protein: CASSLAPGLALNEQFF. Written as DNA, the CDR3 is TGTGCCAGCAGCTTAGCACCGGGACTAGCCTTGAATGAGCAGTTCTTC.

The chain has TRBV4-1 and TRBJ2-7; a possible D gene is TRBD1 (5 bases). Trimming took 4 bases from V and 6 from J, leaving 16 bases between them. The CDR3 is made up of 14 amino acids. Per germline, CDR1 MGHRA and CDR2 YSYEKL. CDR3 sequence (DNA): TGCGCCAGCAGCCGGGTACAGGACCCTCTCGAGCAGTACTTC. It is translated as CASSRVQDPLEQYF.

The chain employs TRBV19 and TRBJ2-7; 10 bases are a match to TRBD1. Germline V gene lookup returns CDR1 LNHDA and CDR2 SQIVND (reference sequence). This CDR3 spans 16 amino acids. V lost 5 bases to trimming and J lost 1 base; unmatched junction nucleotides: 8. The CDR3 sequence is CASSARTGGGSYEQYF. CDR3 bases: TGTGCCAGTAGTGCCCGGACAGGGGGGGGGTCCTACGAGCAGTACTTC.

The rearrangement uses TRBV10-3 and TRBJ2-2; 11 bases are a match to TRBD2. The CDR3 covers 13 residues. V was clipped by 8 bases and J by 7 bases; unmatched bases: 3. Germline CDR1 ENHRY, CDR2 SYGVKD. CDR3 DNA sequence: TGTGCCATCGCGGGACTAGCGGTCGGGGAGCTGTTTTTT. Amino acid sequence: CAIAGLAVGELFF.

The chain couples TRBV7-9 to TRBJ1-1, with a tentative D call TRBD1 (6 bases). Germline-derived CDR1 and CDR2 are SEHNR and FQNEAQ (reference sequence). The V end was cut by 3 bases, the J end by 8 bases, with 7 bases between. The CDR3 is made up of 11 amino acids. The CDR3, as DNA: TGTGCCAGCAGCTTTCAGGGGGAAGCTTTCTTT. Amino acids: CASSFQGEAFF.